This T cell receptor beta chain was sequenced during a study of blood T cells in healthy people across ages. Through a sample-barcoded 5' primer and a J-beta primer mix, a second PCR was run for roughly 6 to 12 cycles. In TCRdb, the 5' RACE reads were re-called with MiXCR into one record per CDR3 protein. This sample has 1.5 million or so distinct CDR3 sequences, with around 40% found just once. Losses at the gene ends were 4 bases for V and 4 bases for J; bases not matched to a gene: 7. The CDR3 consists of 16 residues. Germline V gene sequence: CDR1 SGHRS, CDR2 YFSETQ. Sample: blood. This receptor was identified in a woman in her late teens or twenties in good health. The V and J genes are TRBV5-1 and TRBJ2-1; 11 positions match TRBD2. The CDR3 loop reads CASSLSLAGEYNEQFF. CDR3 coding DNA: TGCGCCAGCAGCCTTTCACTAGCGGGAGAGTACAATGAGCAGTTCTTC.